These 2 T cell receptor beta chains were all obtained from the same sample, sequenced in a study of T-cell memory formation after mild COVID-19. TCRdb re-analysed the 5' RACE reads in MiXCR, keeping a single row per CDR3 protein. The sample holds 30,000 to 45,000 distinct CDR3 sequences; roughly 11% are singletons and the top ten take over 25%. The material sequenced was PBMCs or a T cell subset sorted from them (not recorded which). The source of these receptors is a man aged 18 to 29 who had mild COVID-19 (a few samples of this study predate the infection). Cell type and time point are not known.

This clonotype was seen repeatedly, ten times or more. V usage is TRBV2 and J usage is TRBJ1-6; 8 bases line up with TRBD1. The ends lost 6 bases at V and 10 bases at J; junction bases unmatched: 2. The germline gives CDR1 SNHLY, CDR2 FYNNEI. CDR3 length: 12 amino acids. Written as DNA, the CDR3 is TGTGCCAGCAGAGGGACAGGATCACCCCTCCACTTT. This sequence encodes CASRGTGSPLHF.

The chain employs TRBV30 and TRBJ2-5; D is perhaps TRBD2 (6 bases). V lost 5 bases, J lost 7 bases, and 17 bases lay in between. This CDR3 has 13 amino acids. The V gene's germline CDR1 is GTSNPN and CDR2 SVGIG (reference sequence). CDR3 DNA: TGTGCCTGGGGGGACTCCCACCCGGGGACCCAGTACTTC. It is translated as CAWGDSHPGTQYF. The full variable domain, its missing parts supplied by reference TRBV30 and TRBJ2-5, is SQTIHQWPATLVQPVGSPLSLECTVEGTSNPNLYWYRQAAGRGLQLLFYSVGIGQISSEVPQNLSASRPQDRQFILSSKKLLLSDSGFYLCAWGDSHPGTQYFGPGTRLLVL.